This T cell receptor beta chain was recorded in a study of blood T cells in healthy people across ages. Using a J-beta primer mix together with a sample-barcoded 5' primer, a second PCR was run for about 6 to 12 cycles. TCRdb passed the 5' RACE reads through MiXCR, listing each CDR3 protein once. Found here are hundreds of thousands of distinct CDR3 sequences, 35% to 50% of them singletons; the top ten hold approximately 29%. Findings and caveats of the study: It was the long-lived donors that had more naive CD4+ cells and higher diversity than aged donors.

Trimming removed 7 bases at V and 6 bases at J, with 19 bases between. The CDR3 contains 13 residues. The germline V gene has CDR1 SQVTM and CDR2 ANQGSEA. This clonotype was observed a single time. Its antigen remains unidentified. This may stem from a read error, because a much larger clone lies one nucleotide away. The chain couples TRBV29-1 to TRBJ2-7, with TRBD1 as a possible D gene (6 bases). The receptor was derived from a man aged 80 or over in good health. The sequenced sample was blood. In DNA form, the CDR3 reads TGCAGCGCTACTCTGGGGGCTTGTGGCGAGCAGTACTTC. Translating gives CSATLGACGEQYF.